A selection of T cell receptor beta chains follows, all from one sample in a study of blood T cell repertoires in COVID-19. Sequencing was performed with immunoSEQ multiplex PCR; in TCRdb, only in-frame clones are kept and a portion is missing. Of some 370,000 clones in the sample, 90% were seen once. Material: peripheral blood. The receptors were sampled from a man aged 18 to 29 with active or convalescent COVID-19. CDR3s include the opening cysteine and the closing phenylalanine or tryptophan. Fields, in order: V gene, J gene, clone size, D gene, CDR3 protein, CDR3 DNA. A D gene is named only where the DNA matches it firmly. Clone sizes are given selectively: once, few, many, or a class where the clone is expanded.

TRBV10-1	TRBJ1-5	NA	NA	CASIRQGKFGNQPQHF	TGCGCCAGCATTAGGCAGGGGAAGTTTGGCAATCAGCCCCAGCATTTT
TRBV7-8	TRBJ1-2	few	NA	CASSLDTVAYGYTF	TGTGCCAGCAGCTTAGATACAGTCGCCTATGGCTACACCTTC
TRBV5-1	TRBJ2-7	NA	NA	CASKNGRKQGPSSYEQYF	TGCGCCAGCAAGAATGGGCGAAAGCAGGGCCCCAGCTCCTACGAGCAGTACTTC
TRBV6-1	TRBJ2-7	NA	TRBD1	CASSVRPGQADAYEQYF	TGTGCCAGCAGTGTTCGTCCCGGACAGGCGGACGCCTACGAGCAGTACTTC
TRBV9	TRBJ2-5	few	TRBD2	CASSSSASGQETQYF	TGTGCCAGCAGCTCATCGGCTAGCGGACAAGAGACCCAGTACTTC
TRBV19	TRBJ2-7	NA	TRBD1	CASSIPLGQGSYEQYF	TGTGCCAGTAGTATTCCCTTGGGACAGGGGTCCTACGAGCAGTACTTC
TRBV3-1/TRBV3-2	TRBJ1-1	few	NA	CASRSRGIGAEAFF	TGTGCCAGCAGATCGAGGGGGATAGGCGCTGAAGCTTTCTTT
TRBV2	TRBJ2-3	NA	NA	CASKMGVGTDTQYF	TGTGCCAGCAAGATGGGCGTTGGCACAGATACGCAGTATTTT
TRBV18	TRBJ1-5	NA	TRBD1	CASSGTGHGNQPQHF	TGTGCCAGCTCCGGGACAGGGCACGGCAATCAGCCCCAGCATTTT
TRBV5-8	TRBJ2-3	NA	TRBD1	CASSSRQGESTDTQYF	TGTGCCAGCAGCTCAAGACAGGGGGAAAGCACAGATACGCAGTATTTT
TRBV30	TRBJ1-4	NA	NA	CAWSRQYSNEKLFF	TGTGCCTGGAGCCGACAATACTCGAATGAAAAACTGTTTTTT
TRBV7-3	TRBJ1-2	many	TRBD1	CASSLGGQGSSGYTF	TGTGCCAGCAGCTTAGGGGGACAGGGTTCGAGTGGCTACACCTTC
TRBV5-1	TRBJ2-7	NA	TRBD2	CASSPWTSGSSYEQYF	TGCGCCAGCAGCCCGTGGACTAGCGGAAGCTCCTACGAGCAGTACTTC
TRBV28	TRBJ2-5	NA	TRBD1	CASRKDRVTGETQYF	TGTGCCAGCAGAAAAGACAGGGTAACAGGAGAGACCCAGTACTTC
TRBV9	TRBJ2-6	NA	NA	CASSGLSGANVLTF	TGTGCCAGCAGCGGTCTCTCTGGGGCCAACGTGCTGACTTTC
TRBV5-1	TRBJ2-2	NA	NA	CASSFWARGKTGELFF	TGCGCCAGCAGCTTCTGGGCGCGGGGAAAGACCGGGGAGCTGTTTTTT
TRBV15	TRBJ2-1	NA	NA	CATATGYNEQFF	TGTGCCACAGCAACGGGTTACAATGAGCAGTTCTTC
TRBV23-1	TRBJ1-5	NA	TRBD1	CASSQGGQVLRPQHF	TGCGCCAGCAGTCAAGGGGGACAGGTACTCCGGCCCCAGCATTTT
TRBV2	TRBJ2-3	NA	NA	CASRVFESDTQYF	TGTGCCAGCAGGGTATTCGAGTCGGATACGCAGTATTTT
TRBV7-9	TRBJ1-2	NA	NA	CASSHGASPSYGYTF	TGTGCCAGCAGCCATGGAGCCTCCCCTAGCTATGGCTACACCTTC
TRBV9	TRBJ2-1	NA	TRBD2	CASSNSGRGSYNEQFF	TGTGCCAGCAGCAATAGCGGGAGGGGCTCCTACAATGAGCAGTTCTTC
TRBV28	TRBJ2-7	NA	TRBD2	CASSLAGGPAYEQYF	TGTGCCAGCAGTTTAGCGGGAGGGCCCGCCTACGAGCAGTACTTC
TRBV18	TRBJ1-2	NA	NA	CASSPGNSFRDYGYTF	TGTGCCAGCTCACCAGGCAATTCATTTCGTGACTATGGCTACACCTTC
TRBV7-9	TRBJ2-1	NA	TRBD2	CASSLSGTSFNEQFF	TGTGCCAGCAGCTTATCCGGGACTAGCTTTAATGAGCAGTTCTTC
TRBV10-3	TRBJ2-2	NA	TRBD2	CAITSGRDTGELFF	TGTGCCATCACCAGCGGGAGAGACACCGGGGAGCTGTTTTTT
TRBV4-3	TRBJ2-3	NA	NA	CASSQDSGTNTDTQYF	TGCGCCAGCAGCCAAGATAGCGGCACCAACACAGATACGCAGTATTTT
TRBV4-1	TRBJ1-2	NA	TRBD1	CASSHQSGTAYGYTF	TGCGCCAGCAGCCATCAGTCCGGGACAGCCTATGGCTACACCTTC
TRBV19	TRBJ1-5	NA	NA	CASSIPDISNQPQHF	TGTGCCAGTAGTATTCCCGACATTAGCAATCAGCCCCAGCATTTT
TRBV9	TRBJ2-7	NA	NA	CASSVGGETEQYF	TGTGCCAGCAGCGTTGGAGGAGAGACCGAGCAGTACTTC
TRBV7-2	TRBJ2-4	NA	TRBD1	CASSSGQGKNIQYF	TGTGCCAGCAGCTCCGGACAGGGAAAAAACATTCAGTACTTC
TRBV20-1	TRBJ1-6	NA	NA	CSASPGNSPLHF	TGCAGTGCTAGTCCAGGGAATTCACCCCTCCACTTT
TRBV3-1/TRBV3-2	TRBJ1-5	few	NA	CASREHRDYSNQPQHF	TGTGCCAGCAGAGAGCACAGGGATTATAGCAATCAGCCCCAGCATTTT
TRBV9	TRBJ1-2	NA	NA	CASSVGEGRNYGYTF	TGTGCCAGCAGCGTAGGGGAGGGGAGAAACTATGGCTACACCTTC
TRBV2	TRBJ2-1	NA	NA	CASSPRVAVSYNEQFF	TGTGCCAGCAGTCCCCGGGTAGCGGTCTCCTACAATGAGCAGTTCTTC
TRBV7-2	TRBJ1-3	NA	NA	CASSRGPNSGNTIYF	TGTGCCAGCAGCAGGGGTCCAAACTCTGGAAACACCATATATTTT
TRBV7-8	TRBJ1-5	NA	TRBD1	CATSGDRDRFNQPQHF	TGTGCCACCAGCGGAGACCGGGACAGGTTTAATCAGCCCCAGCATTTT
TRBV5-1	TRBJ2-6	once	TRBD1	CASSLAVQGASSGANVLTF	TGCGCCAGCAGCTTGGCCGTTCAGGGGGCATCCTCTGGGGCCAACGTCCTGACTTTC
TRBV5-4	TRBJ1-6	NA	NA	CASSLDRTSASPLHF	TGTGCCAGCAGCTTGGACAGGACCTCTGCCTCACCCCTCCACTTT
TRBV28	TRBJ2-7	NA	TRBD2	CASSTVAGAVYEQYF	TGTGCCAGCAGCACCGTAGCGGGAGCGGTCTACGAGCAGTACTTC
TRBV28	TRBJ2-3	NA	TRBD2	CASSYGLAGGADTQYF	TGTGCCAGCAGCTACGGACTAGCGGGAGGAGCAGATACGCAGTATTTT
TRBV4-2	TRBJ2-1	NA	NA	CASSQANLVGGLVSYNEQFF	TGTGCCAGCAGCCAAGCGAACCTGGTGGGGGGGCTCGTCTCCTACAATGAGCAGTTCTTC
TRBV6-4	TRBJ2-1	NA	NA	CASSEGRDNEQFF	TGTGCCAGCAGTGAGGGCAGGGACAATGAGCAGTTCTTC
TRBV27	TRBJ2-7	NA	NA	CASRPVWAEYEQYF	TGTGCCAGCAGGCCTGTGTGGGCCGAATACGAGCAGTACTTC
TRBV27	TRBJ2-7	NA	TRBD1	CASGQDRRYEQYF	TGTGCCAGCGGACAGGACAGACGCTACGAGCAGTACTTC
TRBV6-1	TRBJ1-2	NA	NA	CASSELGGSGGYTF	TGTGCCAGCAGTGAATTGGGGGGTTCGGGCGGCTACACCTTC
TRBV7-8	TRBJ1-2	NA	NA	CASSPGAYGYTF	TGTGCCAGCAGCCCGGGAGCCTATGGCTACACCTTC
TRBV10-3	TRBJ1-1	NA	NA	CAISESEGEAFF	TGTGCCATCAGTGAGTCTGAGGGTGAAGCTTTCTTT
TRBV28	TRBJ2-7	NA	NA	CASSRGDILYEQYF	TGTGCCAGCTCCAGGGGGGACATACTCTACGAGCAGTACTTC
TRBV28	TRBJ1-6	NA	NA	CASITNGGISPLHF	TGTGCCAGCATCACGAACGGAGGGATTTCACCCCTCCACTTT
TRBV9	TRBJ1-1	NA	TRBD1	CASSGAGTGGLNPEAFF	TGTGCCAGCAGCGGGGCCGGGACAGGGGGCTTGAATCCTGAAGCTTTCTTT
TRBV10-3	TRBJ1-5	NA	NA	CAISGSGDNQPQHF	TGTGCCATCAGTGGGAGCGGGGACAATCAGCCCCAGCATTTT
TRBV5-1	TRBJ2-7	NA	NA	CASSFRDSSSYEQYF	TGCGCCAGCAGCTTCCGGGACTCGAGCTCCTACGAGCAGTACTTC
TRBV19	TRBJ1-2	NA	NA	CASSPWAEDGYTF	TGTGCCAGTAGTCCCTGGGCGGAGGATGGCTACACCTTC